The 30 T cell receptor beta chains listed next were all sequenced from one sample in a study of shared clonotypes between healthy human individuals. The repertoire was sequenced with immunoSEQ multiplex PCR; TCRdb's copy has only in-frame clones and lacks some. This sample yields over 1.5 million clones, of which around 98% are seen a single time; roughly 0.4% belongs to the top ten. The specimen sequenced was naive CD4+ T cells sorted from blood. As to subset: CD45RA+ positively selected. Receptors originate from a man in his thirties or forties in good health.

This chain connects TRBV11-3 to TRBJ2-2, with 9 positions matching TRBD1. J lost 2 bases, V lost 5 bases, and 6 bases had no gene match. Germline V gene sequence: CDR1 SGHNT, CDR2 YENEEA. This CDR3 has 16 residues. The CDR3 coding sequence is TGTGCCAGCAGCCCAAAGACAGGGGGAAACACCGGGGAGCTGTTTTTT. This encodes CASSPKTGGNTGELFF. Looking up the rest from reference TRBV11-3 and TRBJ2-2 gives the full variable domain: EAGVVQSPRYKIIEKKQPVAFWCNPISGHNTLYWYLQNLGQGPELLIRYENEEAVDDSQLPKDRFSAERLKGVDSTLKIQPAELGDSAVYLCASSPKTGGNTGELFFGEGSRLTVL.

The gene calls are TRBV7-9 and TRBJ2-5, with 8 bases matching TRBD2. After removal of 4 bases from V and 2 bases from J, the junction contained 6 bases not matched to a gene. CDR3 size: 15 residues. Germline assignment: CDR1 SEHNR and CDR2 FQNEAQ (reference sequence). CDR3 in amino acids: CASSSQREWQETQYF. CDR3 nucleotides: TGTGCCAGCAGCTCACAGCGGGAGTGGCAAGAGACCCAGTACTTC.

The chain employs TRBV5-1 and TRBJ1-1; 9 bases are shared with TRBD1. This CDR3 has 13 amino acids. Germline loops: CDR1 SGHRS, CDR2 YFSETQ. V gave up 4 bases and J gave up 8 bases; unmatched junction bases: 6. The CDR3 sequence is CASSPTGGSEAFF. In DNA form, the CDR3 reads TGCGCCAGCAGCCCGACAGGGGGTAGCGAAGCTTTCTTT.

About this clone: The same CDR3 also results from other DNA sequences found in this sample. The chain joins TRBV9 to TRBJ2-5; D unclear. The V end lost 0 bases, the J end lost 5 bases, and 8 bases lay between the germline ends. Germline V CDR1 and CDR2: SGDLS, YYNGEE. This CDR3 contains 13 residues. The CDR3 sequence is CASSVAGLETQYF. CDR3 DNA: TGTGCCAGCAGCGTAGCGGGCTTGGAGACCCAGTACTTC.

CDR3 amino acids: CASSLTGLAAGELFF. In nucleotides, the CDR3 is TGTGCCAGCAGTTTAACAGGACTAGCTGCCGGGGAGCTGTTTTTT. This chain connects TRBV28 to TRBJ2-2; 8 bases match TRBD2. The length of the CDR3 is 15 residues. The V gene's germline CDR1 is MDHEN and CDR2 SYDVKM. The ends lost 2 bases at V and 6 bases at J; junction bases unmatched: 5.

The chain employs TRBV7-2 and TRBJ2-5; 15 bases match TRBD2. Trimming cost V 5 bases and J 5 bases; bases outside gene matches: 9. Per germline, CDR1 SGHTA and CDR2 FQGNSA. This CDR3 spans 17 amino acids. The CDR3 region is CASSEGLAGGFGETQYF. DNA of the CDR3: TGTGCCAGCAGCGAAGGACTAGCGGGAGGGTTCGGGGAGACCCAGTACTTC.

V usage is TRBV30 and J usage is TRBJ2-7; possibly TRBD1 for D (6 bases). Trimming pared 6 bases from V and 4 bases from J, leaving 13 bases between. Per germline, CDR1 GTSNPN and CDR2 SVGIG (reference sequence). The CDR3 is made up of 12 amino acids. The CDR3 region is CACRTASYEQYF. The CDR3 DNA sequence: TGTGCCTGCCGGACAGCTTCTTACGAGCAGTACTTC.

Only one count was recorded for this clone. The chain combines TRBV7-2 with TRBJ1-2; TRBD1 is a possible D gene (5 bases). Germline loops: CDR1 SGHTA, CDR2 FQGNSA. The CDR3 sequence is 15 residues long. The V end lost 4 bases, the J end lost 5 bases, and 17 bases lay between the germline ends. The CDR3 nucleotides read TGTGCCAGCAGCTACACCCCAGGGATCTCTTATGGCTACACCTTC. Its protein is CASSYTPGISYGYTF.

This clone appeared once. Germline is not matched at one junction end, which may reflect a read error. The chain couples TRBV6-1 to TRBJ2-7, with 7 nucleotides matching TRBD2. Looked up from germline, CDR1 is MNHNS and CDR2 is SASEGT. This CDR3 comprises 12 residues. CDR3 sequence: CASSLHGAGVSF. The CDR3, as DNA: TGTGCCAGCAGTCTGCACGGGGCGGGAGTTTCGTTC.

The chain uses TRBV7-8 and TRBJ2-2, with unresolved D. Germline loops: CDR1 SGHVS, CDR2 FQNEAQ. Trimming removed 5 bases from V and 6 bases from J, with 10 bases in between. There are 13 residues in the CDR3. The CDR3 nucleotides read TGTGCCAGCAGCAAAACCGGTGCCGGGGAGCTGTTTTTT. Translating it yields CASSKTGAGELFF.

This clone has only one observation. The chain recombines TRBV4-3 with TRBJ2-7; D gene uncertain. The germline CDR1 and CDR2 sequences are LGHNA and YSLEER. Trimming left V 4 bases short and J 1 base short, with 14 bases between. This CDR3 has 15 amino acids. The CDR3 bases are TGCGCCAGCAGCCGCTCTTTATTAGAATCCTACGAGCAGTACTTC. Its protein is CASSRSLLESYEQYF.

The V and J genes are TRBV7-2 and TRBJ1-1, with D perhaps matching TRBD1 (6 bases). The V gene's germline CDR1 is SGHTA and CDR2 FQGNSA. The V and J ends lost 3 bases and 8 bases respectively, with 13 bases between them. The CDR3 covers 13 residues. The DNA for the CDR3 is TGTGCCAGCAGCTTTGGCGCAGGGACAGAAGCTTTCTTT. Encoded protein: CASSFGAGTEAFF.

This chain uses TRBV7-9 with TRBJ2-3; TRBD2 matches at 13 bases. After removal of 3 bases from V and 5 bases from J, the junction contained 5 bases not matched to a gene. CDR3 length equals 16 residues. Germline V lookup: CDR1 SEHNR, CDR2 FQNEAQ (reference sequence). This CDR3 is CASSLRTSGSGDTQYF. CDR3 nucleotide sequence: TGTGCCAGCAGCTTGAGGACTAGCGGGAGTGGAGATACGCAGTATTTT.

This chain links TRBV7-2 with TRBJ2-1; tentatively, D is TRBD1 or TRBD2 (5 bases each). V gave up 6 bases and J gave up 6 bases, with 12 bases separating them. This CDR3 has 13 residues. Germline-derived CDR1 and CDR2 are SGHTA and FQGNSA. CDR3 protein: CASRRVGTNEQFF. The CDR3, as DNA: TGTGCCAGCAGACGTGTAGGGACCAATGAGCAGTTCTTC.

The chain is built from TRBV15 and TRBJ2-7, with TRBD2 matching over 8 bases. Trimming took 0 bases from V and 5 from J; bases not matched to a gene: 12. The CDR3 spans 17 residues. The germline gives CDR1 LNHNV, CDR2 YYDKDF (reference sequence). The CDR3 sequence is CATSRDKEREGHDEQYF. The CDR3 region has the DNA TGTGCCACCAGCAGAGATAAAGAACGGGAGGGCCACGACGAGCAGTACTTC. Full variable domain (outside the CDR3, taken from reference TRBV15 and TRBJ2-7): DAMVIQNPRYQVTQFGKPVTLSCSQTLNHNVMYWYQQKSSQAPKLLFHYYDKDFNNEADTPDNFQSRRPNTSFCFLDIRSPGLGDTAMYLCATSRDKEREGHDEQYFGPGTRLTVT.

The CDR3 DNA is TGTGCCAGCAGCTTATTTAAGACCGGGGAGCTGTTTTTT. Encoded protein: CASSLFKTGELFF. V is TRBV7-2 and J is TRBJ2-2; no reliable D call. The germline V and J ends were trimmed by 2 bases and 5 bases, with 6 bases remaining between them. The CDR3 spans 13 residues. CDR1 SGHTA and CDR2 FQGNSA come from the germline V gene.

The rearrangement links TRBV9 to TRBJ2-1; no clear D gene. Germline V gene data show CDR1 as SGDLS and CDR2 as YYNGEE. The ends were cut back, 3 bases at V and 9 bases at J, with 13 bases in the middle. CDR3 length: 13 residues. The CDR3 DNA reads as TGTGCCAGCAGCGAGTCCCTTTTCGGTGAGCAGTTCTTC. This encodes CASSESLFGEQFF.

This chain joins TRBV7-9 and TRBJ2-1; 9 bases line up with TRBD2. J lost 7 bases, V lost 2 bases, and 6 bases had no gene match. CDR1 is SEHNR and CDR2 is FQNEAQ in the germline V gene (reference sequence). The CDR3 consists of 15 residues. CDR3 residues: CASSLTGLARNEQFF. The CDR3 DNA is TGTGCCAGCAGCTTAACGGGACTAGCAAGGAATGAGCAGTTCTTC.

The chain combines TRBV9 with TRBJ2-3, with TRBD2 identical over 8 bases. CDR1 is SGDLS and CDR2 is YYNGEE in the germline V gene. The CDR3 is 16 residues long. Trimming at V came to 4 bases and at J to 6 bases, leaving 13 bases not matched to a gene. This chain's CDR3 is CASSSSGLVVSDTQYF. Here the CDR3 DNA reads TGTGCCAGCAGCTCATCGGGACTAGTAGTGTCGGATACGCAGTATTTT.

J is TRBJ2-5 and V is TRBV5-4; D uncertain. The CDR3 contains 13 residues. Germline V gene sequence: CDR1 SGHNT, CDR2 YYREEE (reference sequence). V was trimmed by 0 bases and J by 3 bases, leaving 6 bases between them. This CDR3 is CASSLEAKETQYF. As DNA, the CDR3 is TGTGCCAGCAGCTTGGAAGCTAAAGAGACCCAGTACTTC.

This sequence joins TRBV5-5 and TRBJ2-5; 8 bases agree with TRBD1. J gave up 1 base and V 1 base, and 3 bases lay outside the gene matches. This CDR3 contains 15 residues. Germline CDR1 SGHKS, CDR2 YYEKEE (reference sequence). The chain's CDR3 is CASSLWGQVQETQYF. CDR3 nucleotide sequence: TGTGCCAGCAGCTTGTGGGGACAGGTCCAAGAGACCCAGTACTTC.

The V gene is TRBV9, the J gene TRBJ2-3, with D possibly called TRBD1 or TRBD2 (5 bases each). Trimming shortened V by 0 bases and J by 2 bases, and 10 bases separated the two germline ends. Germline V lookup: CDR1 SGDLS, CDR2 YYNGEE. The length of the CDR3 is 15 residues. The CDR3 is CASSVAGPPTDTQYF. DNA of the CDR3: TGTGCCAGCAGCGTAGCGGGACCCCCCACAGATACGCAGTATTTT.

V is TRBV18 and J is TRBJ2-2; D is possibly TRBD1 (6 bases). The V gene's germline CDR1 is KGHSH and CDR2 LQKENI. The CDR3 contains 18 residues. The germline V and J ends were trimmed by 3 bases and 0 bases, with 17 bases remaining between them. The DNA for the CDR3 is TGTGCCAGCTCACCCCGATCTCAGACAGGCGCGAACACCGGGGAGCTGTTTTTT. The encoded protein is CASSPRSQTGANTGELFF.

This chain joins TRBV11-2 and TRBJ2-7; no reliable D call. This CDR3 has 14 amino acids. Germline V CDR1 and CDR2: SGHAT, FQNNGV. The V gene lost 2 bases and the J gene lost 4 bases, with 12 bases spanning the gap. The CDR3, as DNA: TGTGCCAGCAGCTTAAACTCCGACTTTTACGAGCAGTACTTC. Translating gives CASSLNSDFYEQYF.

CDR3 DNA: TGTGCCAGCAGCCGGGACCCTCGACGAGCCTCAGCGCCTAACTATGGCTACACCTTC. The encoded protein is CASSRDPRRASAPNYGYTF. The V call is TRBV5-4, the J call TRBJ1-2, with a tentative D call TRBD1 (5 bases). The germline V gene has CDR1 SGHNT and CDR2 YYREEE (reference sequence). V was pared by 4 bases and J by 0 bases, with 25 bases between. The CDR3 has 19 residues.

This chain uses TRBV28 with TRBJ2-1; 8 bases align to TRBD2. The J segment lost 7 bases and the V segment lost 7 bases, leaving 12 bases of the junction unmatched. CDR3 length: 15 amino acids. Germline V gene lookup returns CDR1 MDHEN and CDR2 SYDVKM. The CDR3 loop reads CASKIRAGGGNEQFF. CDR3 sequence (DNA): TGTGCCAGCAAGATAAGGGCGGGAGGAGGAAATGAGCAGTTCTTC.

A few counts support this clone. At the DNA level, this CDR3 is encoded by other sequences in the same sample as well. This chain uses TRBV20-1 with TRBJ2-2; D is ambiguous. Germline V lookup: CDR1 DFQATT, CDR2 SNEGSKA (reference sequence). V lost 3 bases and J lost 4, with 3 bases in between. This CDR3 has 11 amino acids. CDR3 nucleotides: TGCAGTGCTAGCCGCACCGGGGAGCTGTTTTTT. It yields the protein CSASRTGELFF.

This clone was seen once. The rearrangement joins TRBV2 to TRBJ1-4, with 7 bases lining up with TRBD1. The CDR3 is made up of 15 amino acids. The germline CDR1 and CDR2 sequences are SNHLY and FYNNEI. The junction had 3 bases not matched to a gene; V was cut back by 2 bases and J by 3 bases. The CDR3 DNA reads TGTGCCAGCAGTGAAAGTGGACAGGCTAATGAAAAACTGTTTTTT. It is translated as CASSESGQANEKLFF.

The chain uses TRBV6-5 and TRBJ2-2, with 10 bases that match TRBD1. V shed 5 bases and J 5 bases; nucleotides not matched to a gene: 5. The CDR3 loop spans 15 amino acids. Germline CDR1 is MNHEY and CDR2 is SVGAGI. The CDR3: CASSKTGGNTGELFF. The CDR3 DNA reads as TGTGCCAGCAGTAAGACAGGGGGCAATACCGGGGAGCTGTTTTTT.

The chain has TRBV7-9 and TRBJ2-7; TRBD2 might be the D (6 bases). The CDR3 is 17 residues long. The V end was cut by 5 bases, the J end by 2 bases, with 22 bases between. Germline CDR1 is SEHNR and CDR2 is FQNEAQ (reference sequence). The CDR3 reads CASSQTVSGTVTYEQYF. DNA for the CDR3: TGTGCCAGCAGCCAAACCGTGTCCGGGACTGTGACCTACGAGCAGTACTTC.